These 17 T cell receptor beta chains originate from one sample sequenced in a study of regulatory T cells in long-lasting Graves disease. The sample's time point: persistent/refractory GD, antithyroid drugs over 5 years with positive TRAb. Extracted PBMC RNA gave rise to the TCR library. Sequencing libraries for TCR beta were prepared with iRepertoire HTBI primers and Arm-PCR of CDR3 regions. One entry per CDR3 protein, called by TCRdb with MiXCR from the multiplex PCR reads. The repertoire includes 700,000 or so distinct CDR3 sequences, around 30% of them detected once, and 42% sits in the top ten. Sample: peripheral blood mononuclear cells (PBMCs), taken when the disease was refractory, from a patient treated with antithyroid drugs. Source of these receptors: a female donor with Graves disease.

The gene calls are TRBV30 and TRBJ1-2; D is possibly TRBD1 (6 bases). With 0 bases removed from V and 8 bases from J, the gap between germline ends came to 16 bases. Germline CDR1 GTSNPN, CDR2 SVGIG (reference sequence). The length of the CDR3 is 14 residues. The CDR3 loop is CAWSVLGAVRGYTF. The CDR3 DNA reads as TGTGCCTGGAGTGTACTGGGGGCGGTCCGGGGCTACACCTTC.

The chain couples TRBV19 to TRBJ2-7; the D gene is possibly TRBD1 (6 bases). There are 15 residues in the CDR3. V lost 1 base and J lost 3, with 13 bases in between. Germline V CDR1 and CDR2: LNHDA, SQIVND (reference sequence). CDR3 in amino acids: CASSIVSGVRYEQYF. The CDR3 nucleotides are TGTGCCAGTAGTATAGTATCAGGGGTCCGCTACGAGCAGTACTTC.

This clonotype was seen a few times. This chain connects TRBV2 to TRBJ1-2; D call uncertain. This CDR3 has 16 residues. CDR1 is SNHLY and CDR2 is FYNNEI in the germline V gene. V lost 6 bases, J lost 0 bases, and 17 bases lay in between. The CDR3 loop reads CASRPSTARANYGYTF. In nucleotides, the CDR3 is TGTGCCAGCAGACCCTCGACGGCGAGAGCTAACTATGGCTACACCTTC.

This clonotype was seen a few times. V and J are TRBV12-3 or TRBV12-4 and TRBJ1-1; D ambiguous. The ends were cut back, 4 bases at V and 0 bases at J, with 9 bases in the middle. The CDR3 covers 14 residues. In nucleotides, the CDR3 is TGTGCCAGCAGTTACCGGCGGGTGAACACTGAAGCTTTCTTT. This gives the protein CASSYRRVNTEAFF.

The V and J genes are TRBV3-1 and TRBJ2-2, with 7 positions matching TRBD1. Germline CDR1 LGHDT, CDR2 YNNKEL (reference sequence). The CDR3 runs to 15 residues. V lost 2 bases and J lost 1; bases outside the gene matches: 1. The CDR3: CASSQHRGNTGELFF. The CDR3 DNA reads TGTGCCAGCAGCCAACACAGGGGGAACACCGGGGAGCTGTTTTTT.

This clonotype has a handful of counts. The DNA for the CDR3 is TGTGCCACCAGTGAACGTAGCAATCAGCCCCAGCATTTT. It translates to CATSERSNQPQHF. V gene TRBV24-1 combines with J gene TRBJ1-5; D unresolved. This CDR3 contains 13 residues. Germline lookup yields CDR1 KGHDR and CDR2 SFDVKD. Trimming took 4 bases from V and 0 from J, leaving 3 bases between them.

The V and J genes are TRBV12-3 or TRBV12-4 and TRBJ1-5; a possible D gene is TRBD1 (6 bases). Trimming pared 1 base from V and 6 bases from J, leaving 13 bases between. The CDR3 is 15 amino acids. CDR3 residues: CASSLVGAASQPQHF. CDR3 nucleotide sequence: TGTGCCAGCAGTTTAGTGGGGGCGGCTAGTCAGCCCCAGCATTTT.

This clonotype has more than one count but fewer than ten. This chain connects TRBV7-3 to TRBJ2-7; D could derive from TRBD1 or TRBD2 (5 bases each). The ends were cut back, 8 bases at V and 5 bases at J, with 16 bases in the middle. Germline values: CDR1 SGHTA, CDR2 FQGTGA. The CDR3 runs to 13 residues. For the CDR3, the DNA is TGTGCCAGCTCACCACCTGGGACGGACGAGCAGTACTTC. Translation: CASSPPGTDEQYF.

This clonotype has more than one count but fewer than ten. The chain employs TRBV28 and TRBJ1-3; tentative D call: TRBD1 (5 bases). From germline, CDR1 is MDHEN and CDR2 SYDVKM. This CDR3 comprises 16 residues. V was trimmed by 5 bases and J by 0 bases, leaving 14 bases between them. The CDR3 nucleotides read TGTGCCAGCAGTCTCCGGGACCGCCACTCTGGAAACACCATATATTTT. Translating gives CASSLRDRHSGNTIYF.

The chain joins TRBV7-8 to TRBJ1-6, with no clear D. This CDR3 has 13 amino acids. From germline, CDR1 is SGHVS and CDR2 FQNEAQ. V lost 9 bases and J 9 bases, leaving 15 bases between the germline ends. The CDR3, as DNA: TGTGCCAGTTCAGCCCAGCTCAGTTCACCCCTCCACTTT. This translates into CASSAQLSSPLHF.

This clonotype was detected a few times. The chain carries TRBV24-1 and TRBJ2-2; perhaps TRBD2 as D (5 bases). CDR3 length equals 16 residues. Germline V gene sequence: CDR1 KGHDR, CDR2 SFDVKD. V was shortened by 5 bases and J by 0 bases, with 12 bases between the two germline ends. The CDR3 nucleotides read TGTGCCACCAGTGGGGGTTTAGCGACGAACACCGGGGAGCTGTTTTTT. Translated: CATSGGLATNTGELFF.

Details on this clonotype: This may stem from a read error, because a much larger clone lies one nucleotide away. CDR3 loop: CASGVALEAQYF. The CDR3 DNA reads as TGTGCCAGCGGGGTTGCCCTGGAGGCCCAGTACTTC. The genes are TRBV2 and TRBJ2-5, with a possible D match to TRBD2 (5 bases). The CDR3 length is 12 residues. Deletions cut 8 bases from V and 9 bases from J, with 16 bases between. Germline CDR1 reads SNHLY; CDR2 reads FYNNEI.

CDR3 in amino acids: CSVAAGGGSYGYTF. DNA of the CDR3: TGCAGCGTTGCAGCGGGGGGTGGGAGCTATGGCTACACCTTC. The gene calls are TRBV29-1 and TRBJ1-2; D may be TRBD1 (5 bases). The V end lost 4 bases, the J end lost 4 bases, and 16 bases lay between the germline ends. The CDR3 sequence is 14 residues long. The V gene's germline CDR1 is SQVTM and CDR2 ANQGSEA.

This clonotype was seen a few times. CDR3 residues: CSARDSDRMNTEAFF. The CDR3, as DNA: TGCAGTGCTAGAGACTCTGACAGAATGAACACTGAAGCTTTCTTT. The V call is TRBV20-1, the J call TRBJ1-1; weak D call: TRBD1 (5 bases). This CDR3 contains 15 residues. Per germline, CDR1 DFQATT and CDR2 SNEGSKA (reference sequence). V lost 0 bases to trimming and J lost 0 bases, with 11 bases between them.

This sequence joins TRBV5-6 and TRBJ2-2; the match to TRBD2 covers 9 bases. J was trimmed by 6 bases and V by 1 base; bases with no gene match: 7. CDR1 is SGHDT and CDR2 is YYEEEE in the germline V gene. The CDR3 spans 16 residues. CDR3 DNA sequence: TGTGCCAGCAGCTTGATGCTAGCGGGATTCGCCGGGGAGCTGTTTTTT. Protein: CASSLMLAGFAGELFF.

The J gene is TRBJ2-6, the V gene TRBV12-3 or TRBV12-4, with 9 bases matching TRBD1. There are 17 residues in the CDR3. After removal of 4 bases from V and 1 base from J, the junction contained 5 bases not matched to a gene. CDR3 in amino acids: CASSSGQGWSGANVLTF. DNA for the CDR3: TGTGCCAGCAGTTCCGGACAGGGGTGGTCTGGGGCCAACGTCCTGACTTTC.

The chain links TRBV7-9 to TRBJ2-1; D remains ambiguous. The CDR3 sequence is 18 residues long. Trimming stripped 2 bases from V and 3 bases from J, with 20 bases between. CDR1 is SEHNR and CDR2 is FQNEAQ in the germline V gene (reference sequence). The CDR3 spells CASSLLGLYSAHYNEQFF. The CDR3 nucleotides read TGTGCCAGCAGCTTATTGGGTTTGTATTCGGCTCACTACAATGAGCAGTTCTTC.